The rows below give T cell receptor beta chains drawn from one sample of a study of cytomegalovirus exposure and HLA in healthy donors. This table comes from immunoSEQ multiplex PCR, and its TCRdb copy is limited to in-frame clones, with some not included. The sample has 100,000 to 150,000 clones, roughly 72% seen once; the top ten hold around 1.8%. The sequencing sample was made of PBMCs. The receptors were sampled from a woman aged 50 to 60 in good health and CMV-seronegative. Each CDR3 is given with its conserved first and last residue. D genes are given only for firm matches. Some rows have no size entry. The others give once, few or many, or a class for an expanded clone.

d_call: TRBD1; j_call: TRBJ2-6; clone_size: .; v_call: TRBV7-8; cdr3_nt: TGTGCCAGCAGCTTAGTCAGGGGGACCTCTGGGGCCAACGTCCTGACTTTC; cdr3_aa: CASSLVRGTSGANVLTF
d_call: TRBD2; j_call: TRBJ2-3; clone_size: .; v_call: TRBV18; cdr3_nt: TGTGCCAGCTCACCACTCCGTGGTAGCGGGGCCACAGATACGCAGTATTTT; cdr3_aa: CASSPLRGSGATDTQYF
d_call: .; j_call: TRBJ2-7; clone_size: few; v_call: TRBV5-4; cdr3_nt: TGTGCCACCTGGTCTGCGGGCCTGCCTTACGAGCAGTACTTC; cdr3_aa: CATWSAGLPYEQYF
d_call: .; j_call: TRBJ1-1; clone_size: .; v_call: TRBV7-9; cdr3_nt: TGTGCCAGCAGCTTAGCGACAGTGAACACTGAAGCTTTCTTT; cdr3_aa: CASSLATVNTEAFF
d_call: .; j_call: TRBJ1-1; clone_size: .; v_call: TRBV29-1; cdr3_nt: TGCAGCGTTTGCGCGGGACGGATGGTCACTGAAGCTTTCTTT; cdr3_aa: CSVCAGRMVTEAFF
d_call: TRBD1; j_call: TRBJ2-1; clone_size: .; v_call: TRBV29-1; cdr3_nt: TGCAGCGTTGAAGTTGGGGGACAGGGGTTTTACAATGAGCAGTTCTTC; cdr3_aa: CSVEVGGQGFYNEQFF
d_call: .; j_call: TRBJ1-1; clone_size: .; v_call: TRBV7-6; cdr3_nt: TGTGCCAGCAGCCTCAGGGAAAAAACTGAAGCTTTCTTT; cdr3_aa: CASSLREKTEAFF
d_call: .; j_call: TRBJ2-5; clone_size: .; v_call: TRBV19; cdr3_nt: TGTGCCAGTACGGGTGGGGGGGAGACCCAGTACTTC; cdr3_aa: CASTGGGETQYF
d_call: TRBD1; j_call: TRBJ2-3; clone_size: .; v_call: TRBV7-2; cdr3_nt: TGTGCCAGCAGCCCCCGGGACAGGGGGCGAGATACGCAGTATTTT; cdr3_aa: CASSPRDRGRDTQYF
d_call: .; j_call: TRBJ2-3; clone_size: few; v_call: TRBV4-1; cdr3_nt: TGCGCCAGCAGCCAAGCGATCCGGGATCCCCTCGGAGATACGCAGTATTTT; cdr3_aa: CASSQAIRDPLGDTQYF
d_call: TRBD1; j_call: TRBJ2-1; clone_size: .; v_call: TRBV7-9; cdr3_nt: TGTGCCAGCAGCATTCAACAGGGGTCCTACAATGAGCAGTTCTTC; cdr3_aa: CASSIQQGSYNEQFF
d_call: .; j_call: TRBJ2-2; clone_size: .; v_call: TRBV7-9; cdr3_nt: TGTGCCAGCAGTGATACAGGATCGACTTATCCCGGGGAGCTGTTTTTT; cdr3_aa: CASSDTGSTYPGELFF
d_call: TRBD2; j_call: TRBJ2-1; clone_size: .; v_call: TRBV7-8; cdr3_nt: TGTGCCAGCAGCTCGCCCGGGACTAGCGGGAGGCTGTACAATGAGCAGTTCTTC; cdr3_aa: CASSSPGTSGRLYNEQFF
d_call: TRBD2; j_call: TRBJ2-5; clone_size: .; v_call: TRBV4-2; cdr3_nt: TGTGCCAGCACCAAAAATGGGGCAGCGGGAGGGCCTGGAGAGACCCAGTACTTC; cdr3_aa: CASTKNGAAGGPGETQYF
d_call: .; j_call: TRBJ2-1; clone_size: few; v_call: TRBV7-6; cdr3_nt: TGTGCCAGCAGCATCCCCGGGGGGCTGTACAATGAGCAGTTCTTC; cdr3_aa: CASSIPGGLYNEQFF
d_call: .; j_call: TRBJ2-4; clone_size: .; v_call: TRBV13; cdr3_nt: TGTGCCAGCAGCTTAGCGGTACTAGCCAAAAACATTCAGTACTTC; cdr3_aa: CASSLAVLAKNIQYF
d_call: .; j_call: TRBJ1-1; clone_size: few; v_call: TRBV30; cdr3_nt: TGTGCCTGGAGGCAGGGGCCTTCCGTAGCCACTGAAGCTTTCTTT; cdr3_aa: CAWRQGPSVATEAFF
d_call: .; j_call: TRBJ2-5; clone_size: .; v_call: TRBV13; cdr3_nt: TGTGCCAGCAGCTTGCCCGGGAGTAAGACCCAGTACTTC; cdr3_aa: CASSLPGSKTQYF
d_call: .; j_call: TRBJ2-3; clone_size: once; v_call: TRBV6-5; cdr3_nt: TGTGCCAGCAGTTCGTCGGGGGTAGGGACAGATACGCAGTATTTT; cdr3_aa: CASSSSGVGTDTQYF
d_call: TRBD1; j_call: TRBJ1-1; clone_size: .; v_call: TRBV28; cdr3_nt: TGTGCCAGCAGTGCATACAGGGGGCGGGCTGAAGCTTTCTTT; cdr3_aa: CASSAYRGRAEAFF
d_call: TRBD2; j_call: TRBJ2-3; clone_size: once; v_call: TRBV5-4; cdr3_nt: TGTGCCAGCAGCACCCCACGAGCGGGGGAAACAGATACGCAGTATTTT; cdr3_aa: CASSTPRAGETDTQYF
d_call: .; j_call: TRBJ2-5; clone_size: few; v_call: TRBV6-5; cdr3_nt: TGTGCCAGCAGTCCGTTGAGAGGTCAAGAGACCCAGTACTTC; cdr3_aa: CASSPLRGQETQYF
d_call: .; j_call: TRBJ2-7; clone_size: .; v_call: TRBV29-1; cdr3_nt: TGCAGCGTTCAGGGATTAGAGCAGTACTTC; cdr3_aa: CSVQGLEQYF
d_call: TRBD2; j_call: TRBJ2-1; clone_size: .; v_call: TRBV29-1; cdr3_nt: TGCAGCGTTGTCTTAGCCCTAGCGGGGACCTACAATGAGCAGTTCTTC; cdr3_aa: CSVVLALAGTYNEQFF
d_call: .; j_call: TRBJ2-7; clone_size: .; v_call: TRBV5-1; cdr3_nt: TGCGCCAGCAGCTTGGCCCCGGGTAGCTCCTACGAGCAGTACTTC; cdr3_aa: CASSLAPGSSYEQYF
d_call: TRBD2; j_call: TRBJ2-1; clone_size: .; v_call: TRBV29-1; cdr3_nt: TGCAGCGTTGCGGGGACTAGCGGGTACGTTACCTACAATGAGCAGTTCTTC; cdr3_aa: CSVAGTSGYVTYNEQFF
d_call: TRBD1; j_call: TRBJ2-7; clone_size: .; v_call: TRBV29-1; cdr3_nt: TGCAGCGCCAAGACCGGGACAGGTTTCTCCTACGAGCAGTACTTC; cdr3_aa: CSAKTGTGFSYEQYF
d_call: .; j_call: TRBJ2-1; clone_size: .; v_call: TRBV18; cdr3_nt: TGTGCCAGCTCACCCGGGGAGTGGAGGAAGAACCCGCACAATGAGCAGTTCTTC; cdr3_aa: CASSPGEWRKNPHNEQFF
d_call: TRBD1; j_call: TRBJ2-5; clone_size: .; v_call: TRBV7-7; cdr3_nt: TGTGCTAGCAGCTTAGGGGACAGGGCAGAAGAGACCCAGTACTTC; cdr3_aa: CASSLGDRAEETQYF
d_call: .; j_call: TRBJ2-7; clone_size: .; v_call: TRBV7-6; cdr3_nt: TGTGCCAGCAGCCCGGGACAAATTCCCCACGAGCAGTACTTC; cdr3_aa: CASSPGQIPHEQYF
d_call: .; j_call: TRBJ2-6; clone_size: .; v_call: TRBV5-8; cdr3_nt: TGTGCCAGCAGCCCCAGAAGCTCTGGGGCCAACGTCCTGACTTTC; cdr3_aa: CASSPRSSGANVLTF
d_call: TRBD2; j_call: TRBJ2-7; clone_size: .; v_call: TRBV4-2; cdr3_nt: TGTGCCAGCAGCCAAGATTCGACTAGCGGGACATACGAGCAGTACTTC; cdr3_aa: CASSQDSTSGTYEQYF
d_call: TRBD1; j_call: TRBJ1-3; clone_size: .; v_call: TRBV5-6; cdr3_nt: TGTGCCAGCAGCTTACGGACAGGGGTTTCTGGAAACACCATATATTTT; cdr3_aa: CASSLRTGVSGNTIYF
d_call: TRBD1; j_call: TRBJ1-1; clone_size: few; v_call: TRBV9; cdr3_nt: TGTGCCAGCAGCCTCGACAGGGCGAACACTGAAGCTTTCTTT; cdr3_aa: CASSLDRANTEAFF